This T cell receptor beta chain appears in the sequencing data of a study of vaccination effects on CD4 cells after COVID-19. TCRdb keeps only in-frame clones here, not all; method: immunoSEQ multiplex PCR. The sample has some 30,000 clones, 82% seen once; the top ten hold roughly 1.6%. The CDR3 runs 17 residues. With V trimmed by 5 bases and J by 8 bases, 14 bases remained unmatched. Germline V gene sequence: CDR1 SNHLY, CDR2 FYNNEI. As concerns this clone: Antigen specificity is unknown.

CD4+ T cells specific for antigen were expanded with viral peptide pools by the ViraFEST assay before sequencing. After more than 9 days in culture, the CD4+ T cells were isolated. The participants, recipients of two vaccine doses, got either BNT162b2 or mRNA-1273. The V and J genes are TRBV2 and TRBJ1-4; TRBD1 matches at 10 bases. Sequenced here: CD4+ T cells from PBMCs cultured with HCoV-NL63 spike peptides, sampled after COVID-19 vaccination. The sequence derives from a human donor who received a COVID-19 vaccine. Some clones in this sample may be carry-over from other donors' samples. CDR3 in DNA: TGTGCCAGCAGTCGGGGGGAAGGGACAGGGGTGGTGGAAAAACTGTTTTTT. Amino acid sequence: CASSRGEGTGVVEKLFF.